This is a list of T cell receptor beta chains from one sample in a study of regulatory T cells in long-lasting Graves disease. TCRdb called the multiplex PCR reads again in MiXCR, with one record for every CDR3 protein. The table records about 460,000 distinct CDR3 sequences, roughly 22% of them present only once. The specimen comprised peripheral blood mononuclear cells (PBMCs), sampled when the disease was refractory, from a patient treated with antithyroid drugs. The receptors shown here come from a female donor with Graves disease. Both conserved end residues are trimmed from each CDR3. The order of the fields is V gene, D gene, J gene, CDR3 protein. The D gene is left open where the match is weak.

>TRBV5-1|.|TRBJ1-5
ASSLVGGSDQPQH
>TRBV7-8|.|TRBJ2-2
ASSPEGANTGELF
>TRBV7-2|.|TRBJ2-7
ASSSWYEQY
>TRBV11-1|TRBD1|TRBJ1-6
ASSPGQEGSPLH
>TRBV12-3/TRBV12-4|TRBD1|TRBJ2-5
ASSFGTGGRETQY
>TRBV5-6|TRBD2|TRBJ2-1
ASSRSGLPYNEQF
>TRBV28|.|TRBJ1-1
ASSLSRTGAF
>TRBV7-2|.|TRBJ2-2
ASSFDLSGDTGELF
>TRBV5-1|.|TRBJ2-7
ASSQDGFSYEQY
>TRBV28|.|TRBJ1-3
ASRSAQILPGNTIC
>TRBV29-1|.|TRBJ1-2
SVVHGRLYT
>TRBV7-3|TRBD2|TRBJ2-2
ASSLTSGSAGELF
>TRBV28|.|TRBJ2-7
ASSTGWGEQY
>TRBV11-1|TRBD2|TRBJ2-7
ASSLVGTSDYYEQY
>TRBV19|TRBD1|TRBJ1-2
ASSRETGGGYGYT
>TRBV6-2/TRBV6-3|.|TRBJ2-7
ASSYEPSASEQY
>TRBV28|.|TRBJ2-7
ASSPTHYEQY
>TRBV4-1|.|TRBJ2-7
ASSQVLGSEQY
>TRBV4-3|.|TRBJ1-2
ASSQDLSAAGTTNYGYT
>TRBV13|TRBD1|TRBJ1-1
ASSQEDRAAEAF
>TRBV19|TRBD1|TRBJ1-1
ASSGDSANTEAF
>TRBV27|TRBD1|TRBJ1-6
ASSSDRDNSPLH
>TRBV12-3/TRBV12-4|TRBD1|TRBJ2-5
ASSPPGQAQETQY
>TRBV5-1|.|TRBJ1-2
ASSLGRFRENYGYT